Below are 22 T cell receptor beta chains sequenced from a single sample in a study of identical twins. Each CDR3 protein gets one entry after TCRdb re-called the 5' RACE reads with MiXCR. The table includes some 97,000 distinct CDR3 sequences, about 6.1% detected once. Sequences were obtained from memory T cells sorted from blood. These receptor sequences come from a woman between 50 and 59 years old in good health.

Only a few counts were recorded for this clonotype. J is TRBJ2-5 and V is TRBV24-1; TRBD2 matches 8 bases. There are 14 residues in the CDR3. Germline V gene sequence: CDR1 KGHDR, CDR2 SFDVKD. Trimming at V came to 7 bases and at J to 3 bases, leaving 6 bases not matched to a gene. DNA of the CDR3: TGTGCCACCAGCACGGGGGGGGTCAAAGAGACCCAGTACTTC. Translated, it gives CATSTGGVKETQYF.

The chain joins TRBV11-2 to TRBJ1-1; 7 bases are a match to TRBD1. Germline-derived CDR1 and CDR2 are SGHAT and FQNNGV. This CDR3 has 12 residues. The V and J ends lost 3 bases and 11 bases, in that order; junction bases with no gene match: 6. CDR3 sequence: CASSLGTVKAFF. CDR3 sequence (DNA): TGTGCCAGCAGCTTGGGGACAGTGAAGGCTTTCTTT.

This clonotype has ten or more counts. The CDR3 here is CASSLAWIQETQYF. CDR3 sequence (DNA): TGCGCCAGCAGCTTGGCCTGGATTCAGGAGACCCAGTACTTC. V and J are TRBV5-1 and TRBJ2-5, with D unclear. Trimming shortened V by 0 bases and J by 5 bases, and 11 bases separated the two germline ends. The CDR3 is 14 amino acids. Germline V gene sequence: CDR1 SGHRS, CDR2 YFSETQ.

Many counts were recorded for this clonotype. This sequence joins TRBV20-1 and TRBJ2-7; no clear D. Germline V gives CDR1 DFQATT, CDR2 SNEGSKA (reference sequence). The CDR3 has 12 amino acids. The V end was cut by 3 bases, the J end by 3 bases, with 9 bases between. Here the CDR3 reads CSASGQDYEQYF. CDR3 coding DNA: TGCAGTGCTAGTGGTCAGGACTACGAGCAGTACTTC.

This clonotype occurred many times. V is TRBV11-2 and J is TRBJ2-7, with 12 bases identical to TRBD2. Germline V gives CDR1 SGHAT, CDR2 FQNNGV. J gave up 0 bases and V 9 bases, and 6 bases lay outside the gene matches. The CDR3 loop spans 15 amino acids. DNA for the CDR3: TGTGCCAGTCAACTAGCGGGAGGAAGCTCCTACGAGCAGTACGTC. Translated, it gives CASQLAGGSSYEQYV.

The table lists this clonotype with a few counts. The V and J genes are TRBV20-1 and TRBJ2-3, with D unclear. The V end was cut by 1 base, the J end by 5 bases, with 4 bases between. Germline CDR1 DFQATT, CDR2 SNEGSKA (reference sequence). The length of the CDR3 is 11 residues. CDR3 in DNA: TGCAGTGCTAGAGTCGGAGATACGCAGTATTTT. Translated, it gives CSARVGDTQYF.

This clonotype occurred many times. V is TRBV24-1 and J is TRBJ2-3, with TRBD1 matching over 9 bases. Germline V lookup: CDR1 KGHDR, CDR2 SFDVKD. Losses at the gene ends were 4 bases for V and 4 bases for J; bases not matched to a gene: 11. The CDR3 extends over 17 amino acids. The CDR3 coding sequence is TGTGCCACCAGTGAAAGACATCCCGGGACAGGGTCAGATACGCAGTATTTT. It encodes CATSERHPGTGSDTQYF.

This chain connects TRBV6-6 to TRBJ1-2; tentative D call: TRBD1 (6 bases). Germline V lookup: CDR1 MNHNY, CDR2 SVGAGI (reference sequence). V shed 7 bases and J shed 8 bases, with 17 bases lying between them. The CDR3 is 13 amino acids. The CDR3 DNA sequence: TGTGCCAGCACCCAAGGGGGTCGTCGGGGCTACACCTTC. Protein sequence: CASTQGGRRGYTF.

The sample holds many counts of this clonotype. The chain combines TRBV5-1 with TRBJ2-6; D gene unclear. This CDR3 has 14 residues. Trimming took off 5 bases at V and 0 bases at J, with 6 bases between the two ends. From germline, CDR1 is SGHRS and CDR2 YFSETQ. CDR3 bases: TGCGCCAGCAGAACGAGCTCTGGGGCCAACGTCCTGACTTTC. Residues: CASRTSSGANVLTF.

At least ten counts were recorded for this clonotype. The chain carries TRBV5-1 and TRBJ1-4; D perhaps matches TRBD1 (5 bases). Germline-derived CDR1 and CDR2 are SGHRS and YFSETQ. The CDR3 runs 16 residues. The V gene lost 2 bases and the J gene lost 8 bases, with 19 bases spanning the gap. Here the CDR3 reads CASSFTQGGSQEKLFF. CDR3 nucleotides: TGCGCCAGCAGCTTCACTCAGGGTGGCAGTCAGGAAAAACTGTTTTTT.

This clonotype occurred many times. This rearrangement joins TRBV5-1 to TRBJ2-2, with D possibly matching TRBD1 (6 bases). Deletions cut 3 bases from V and 0 bases from J, with 12 bases between. Looked up from germline, CDR1 is SGHRS and CDR2 is YFSETQ. The CDR3 has 16 amino acids. CDR3 protein: CASSSGDRPNTGELFF. DNA of the CDR3: TGCGCCAGCAGCTCGGGCGACAGGCCGAACACCGGGGAGCTGTTTTTT. Looking up the rest from reference TRBV5-1 and TRBJ2-2 gives the full variable domain: KAGVTQTPRYLIKTRGQQVTLSCSPISGHRSVSWYQQTPGQGLQFLFEYFSETQRNKGNFPGRFSGRQFSNSRSEMNVSTLELGDSALYLCASSSGDRPNTGELFFGEGSRLTVL.

V gene TRBV2 combines with J gene TRBJ2-1, with a weak D call TRBD1 (5 bases). The CDR3 covers 12 residues. The germline V gene encodes CDR1 SNHLY and CDR2 FYNNEI. Trimming cost V 7 bases and J 5 bases, with 9 bases left between them. Written as DNA, the CDR3 is TGTGCCAGCAATAGGGGTAACAATGAGCAGTTCTTC. Protein: CASNRGNNEQFF.

This clonotype was detected many times. The rearrangement joins TRBV12-3 or TRBV12-4 to TRBJ2-2; D ambiguous. The CDR3 runs to 14 residues. The V gene lost 6 bases and the J gene lost 0 bases, with 8 bases spanning the gap. The CDR3 sequence: CASRSGPNTGELFF. As DNA, the CDR3 is TGTGCCAGCAGGTCGGGTCCGAACACCGGGGAGCTGTTTTTT.

This chain uses TRBV5-5 with TRBJ2-3; D gene unclear. The germline CDR1 and CDR2 sequences are SGHKS and YYEKEE (reference sequence). V gave up 2 bases and J gave up 6 bases, with 13 bases separating them. The CDR3 runs 14 residues. The CDR3 sequence: CASSFGTLGDTQYF. The CDR3 DNA reads as TGTGCCAGCAGCTTCGGAACCTTGGGCGATACGCAGTATTTT.

The table lists this clonotype with many counts. The rearrangement uses TRBV29-1 and TRBJ2-2; 8 bases fit TRBD2. The CDR3 length is 14 residues. CDR1 is SQVTM and CDR2 is ANQGSEA in the germline V gene. V gave up 5 bases and J gave up 6 bases; unmatched junction bases: 8. The CDR3 region is CSVRPTSAAGELFF. The CDR3 DNA follows: TGCAGCGTTCGACCGACTAGCGCGGCCGGGGAGCTGTTTTTT.

Many counts were recorded for this clonotype. This chain joins TRBV12-3 or TRBV12-4 and TRBJ2-1, with D hard to call. V dropped 8 bases and J dropped 0 bases, with 8 bases sitting between them. This CDR3 has 13 amino acids. CDR3 sequence reads: CASGPNSYNEQFF. The DNA for the CDR3 is TGTGCCAGCGGGCCAAACTCCTACAATGAGCAGTTCTTC.

This clonotype has ten or more counts. This rearrangement joins TRBV24-1 to TRBJ2-1, with D tentatively TRBD1 or TRBD2 (5 bases each). This CDR3 is 14 amino acids long. Germline V gene data show CDR1 as KGHDR and CDR2 as SFDVKD. The V gene lost 4 bases and the J gene lost 7 bases, with 13 bases spanning the gap. The CDR3 sequence: CATSDRGRFNEQFF. The CDR3, as DNA: TGTGCCACCAGTGACCGGGGACGGTTTAATGAGCAGTTCTTC.

This clonotype was counted many times. The chain has TRBV20-1 and TRBJ2-3, with a possible D match to TRBD2 (5 bases). Looked up from germline, CDR1 is DFQATT and CDR2 is SNEGSKA (reference sequence). The V end lost 4 bases, the J end lost 6 bases, and 14 bases lay between the germline ends. The CDR3 loop spans 13 amino acids. The CDR3 loop reads CSATDLREDTQYF. CDR3 nucleotide sequence: TGCAGTGCTACAGACTTAAGGGAGGATACGCAGTATTTT.

The rearrangement links TRBV12-3 or TRBV12-4 to TRBJ1-1; no reliable D call. The CDR3 has 16 amino acids. Trimming took 3 bases from V and 1 from J, leaving 15 bases between them. Written as DNA, the CDR3 is TGTGCCAGCAGTTTTCACGGTCCGGGGTCGAACACTGAAGCTTTCTTT. This sequence encodes CASSFHGPGSNTEAFF.

In its sample, this clonotype was seen many times. J is TRBJ2-1 and V is TRBV5-1; D is undetermined. Per germline, CDR1 SGHRS and CDR2 YFSETQ. This CDR3 has 15 amino acids. V shed 0 bases and J shed 5 bases, with 12 bases lying between them. This chain's CDR3 is CASSLGLRANNEQFF. The DNA for the CDR3 is TGCGCCAGCAGCTTGGGACTCCGGGCCAACAATGAGCAGTTCTTC.

At least ten counts were recorded for this clonotype. V usage is TRBV10-3 and J usage is TRBJ1-3; D gene uncertain. Germline CDR1 ENHRY, CDR2 SYGVKD. This CDR3 region has 11 residues. Trimming stripped 6 bases from V and 8 bases from J, with 8 bases between. The CDR3 loop is CAIRDLHTIYF. The CDR3 bases are TGTGCCATCAGGGACCTCCACACCATATATTTT.

The J gene is TRBJ2-1, the V gene TRBV14, with a possible D match to TRBD1 (6 bases). This CDR3 spans 14 amino acids. CDR1 SGHDN and CDR2 FVKESK come from the germline V gene. V dropped 4 bases and J dropped 11 bases, with 18 bases sitting between them. This CDR3 reads CASSLQGISGKQFF. CDR3 nucleotides: TGTGCCAGCAGCCTTCAGGGGATAAGCGGAAAGCAGTTCTTC.